These 27 T cell receptor beta chains were all obtained from the same sample, sequenced in a study of T cells in Graves' hyperthyroidism and ophthalmopathy. RNA transcripts yielded amplified TCR beta CDR3 regions. RT-PCR in the first round (using the HTBI primer set) targeted the TCR CDR3. From the multiplex PCR reads, TCRdb called clonotypes with MiXCR, one entry per CDR3 protein. The table shows about 600,000 distinct CDR3 sequences, with around 14% occurring only once. What was sequenced was blood. The receptors shown here come from a woman between 18 and 29 years old with Graves' ophthalmopathy.

This clonotype was observed a few times. The rearrangement joins TRBV5-6 to TRBJ2-1; D call uncertain. The germline V and J ends were trimmed by 2 bases and 6 bases, with 9 bases remaining between them. CDR3 length: 13 residues. Germline values: CDR1 SGHDT, CDR2 YYEEEE. The CDR3, as DNA: TGTGCCAGCAGCTTAGCCAACCTCAATGAGCAGTTCTTC. Translation gives CASSLANLNEQFF.

This clonotype was picked up many times. The chain's CDR3 is CASSPKAQGDWAEAFF. Written as DNA, the CDR3 is TGCGCCAGCAGCCCCAAGGCCCAAGGAGATTGGGCTGAAGCTTTCTTT. V and J are TRBV5-1 and TRBJ1-1; no definite D call. The CDR3 loop spans 16 amino acids. Trimming took 4 bases from V and 6 from J, leaving 22 bases between them. CDR1 SGHRS and CDR2 YFSETQ come from the germline V gene.

This clonotype was detected many times. The CDR3 DNA sequence: TGCAGCGTTGAAGAGGGAGGCACCCATGAGCAGTTCTTC. This gives the protein CSVEEGGTHEQFF. The rearrangement joins TRBV29-1 to TRBJ2-1; D possibly corresponds to TRBD2 (6 bases). The CDR3 loop spans 13 amino acids. Germline V CDR1 and CDR2: SQVTM, ANQGSEA. V lost 0 bases and J 8 bases, leaving 11 bases between the germline ends.

This clonotype was observed many times. V gene TRBV30 combines with J gene TRBJ1-1; D not certain. The germline V gene encodes CDR1 GTSNPN and CDR2 SVGIG (reference sequence). The CDR3 loop spans 12 amino acids. V was shortened by 2 bases and J by 4 bases, with 8 bases between the two germline ends. As DNA, the CDR3 is TGTGCCTGGAGTATAAGGTTCACTGAAGCTTTCTTT. It yields the protein CAWSIRFTEAFF.

This clonotype was counted ten times or more. The chain links TRBV30 to TRBJ2-1, with D unresolved. The V end was cut by 0 bases, the J end by 4 bases, with 7 bases between. Germline V gene sequence: CDR1 GTSNPN, CDR2 SVGIG (reference sequence). The CDR3 length is 13 residues. CDR3 region: CAWSVTAYNEQFF. CDR3 nucleotide sequence: TGTGCCTGGAGTGTAACGGCGTACAATGAGCAGTTCTTC. Supplemented by reference TRBV30 and TRBJ2-1, the full variable domain reads SQTIHQWPATLVQPVGSPLSLECTVEGTSNPNLYWYRQAAGRGLQLLFYSVGIGQISSEVPQNLSASRPQDRQFILSSKKLLLSDSGFYLCAWSVTAYNEQFFGPGTRLTVL.

The chain combines TRBV9 with TRBJ2-2, with D maybe TRBD2 (6 bases). The CDR3 is made up of 14 amino acids. Germline V lookup: CDR1 SGDLS, CDR2 YYNGEE. The V and J ends lost 4 bases and 4 bases respectively, with 11 bases between them. CDR3 in DNA: TGTGCCAGCAGCCCAGGAGGGATCACCGGGGAGCTGTTTTTT. This sequence encodes CASSPGGITGELFF.

This clonotype was recorded a few times. The J gene is TRBJ2-1, the V gene TRBV4-2, with 13 nucleotides matching TRBD2. The CDR3 covers 17 residues. With 2 bases clipped from V and 2 bases from J, the junction kept 3 bases outside the gene matches. CDR1 is LGHNA and CDR2 is YNFKEQ in the germline V gene. CDR3 residues: CASSQPGLAGAYNEQFF. The CDR3 region has the DNA TGTGCCAGCAGCCAACCAGGACTAGCGGGAGCCTACAATGAGCAGTTCTTC.

This clonotype was counted ten times or more. The rearrangement joins TRBV18 to TRBJ1-5; TRBD1 agrees at 7 bases. V lost 4 bases and J lost 0; bases outside the gene matches: 3. The CDR3 covers 15 residues. Germline CDR1 reads KGHSH; CDR2 reads LQKENI. CDR3 nucleotide sequence: TGTGCCAGCTCACGGACAGGATATAGCAATCAGCCCCAGCATTTT. It encodes CASSRTGYSNQPQHF.

This clonotype was seen repeatedly, ten times or more. This sequence joins TRBV7-2 and TRBJ2-7, with no clear D. The V gene lost 2 bases and the J gene lost 2 bases, with 10 bases spanning the gap. This CDR3 comprises 14 residues. Germline V lookup: CDR1 SGHTA, CDR2 FQGNSA. CDR3 loop: CASSLFQAAYEQYF. The CDR3 nucleotides read TGTGCCAGCAGCTTATTCCAGGCCGCCTACGAGCAGTACTTC.

In DNA, the CDR3 is TGTGCCAGCAGCTTGGCCAGTGTAGCAGATTACCAAGAGACCCAGTACTTC. This sequence encodes CASSLASVADYQETQYF. The gene calls are TRBV5-6 and TRBJ2-5; D gene uncertain. Germline V CDR1 and CDR2: SGHDT, YYEEEE. The CDR3 spans 17 residues. Trimming pared 0 bases from V and 0 bases from J, leaving 15 bases between.

This clonotype was seen repeatedly, ten times or more. The gene calls are TRBV7-9 and TRBJ1-6, with D uncertain. The germline V gene encodes CDR1 SEHNR and CDR2 FQNEAQ (reference sequence). This CDR3 contains 12 residues. V lost 3 bases and J 8 bases, leaving 5 bases between the germline ends. DNA of the CDR3: TGTGCCAGCAGCTTCGGGGATTCACCCCTCCACTTT. Translated: CASSFGDSPLHF.

The J gene is TRBJ2-2, the V gene TRBV4-1; D possibly uses TRBD1 or TRBD2 (5 bases each). Germline-derived CDR1 and CDR2 are MGHRA and YSYEKL. The CDR3 spans 14 residues. V gave up 8 bases and J gave up 6 bases, with 16 bases separating them. The CDR3 is CASGSPGLSGELFF. In nucleotides, the CDR3 is TGCGCCAGCGGCTCACCGGGGCTATCCGGGGAGCTGTTTTTT.

This clonotype was seen many times. This chain uses TRBV7-2 with TRBJ1-5, with D unresolved. Trimming removed 9 bases from V and 1 base from J, with 10 bases in between. Germline values: CDR1 SGHTA, CDR2 FQGNSA. The CDR3 length is 13 residues. CDR3 region: CASTDGSNQPQHF. CDR3 coding DNA: TGTGCCAGTACCGACGGAAGCAATCAGCCCCAGCATTTT.

In this sample, this clonotype turned up a few times. This chain connects TRBV12-3 or TRBV12-4 to TRBJ2-2; tentative D call: TRBD1 (5 bases). This CDR3 is built from 16 residues. Trimming shortened V by 7 bases and J by 0 bases, and 15 bases separated the two germline ends. The CDR3 sequence: CASTTPGHANTGELFF. CDR3 coding DNA: TGTGCCAGCACCACCCCAGGGCACGCGAACACCGGGGAGCTGTTTTTT.

Ten or more counts support this clonotype. The chain joins TRBV12-3 or TRBV12-4 to TRBJ1-5, with D possibly matching TRBD1 (6 bases). V was shortened by 5 bases and J by 9 bases, with 11 bases between the two germline ends. The CDR3 runs to 12 residues. CDR3 in amino acids: CASSRTDAPQHF. The CDR3 bases are TGTGCCAGCAGTCGGACAGACGCGCCCCAGCATTTT.

This clonotype was recorded many times. The CDR3 bases are TGTGCCAGCAGTTACAGCGGGAGTTCTCCGCCCTACGAGCAGTACTTC. It specifies CASSYSGSSPPYEQYF. The chain combines TRBV12-3 or TRBV12-4 with TRBJ2-7, with TRBD2 matching 8 bases. J was trimmed by 2 bases and V by 4 bases; bases with no gene match: 10. The CDR3 extends over 16 amino acids.

This clonotype was seen a handful of times. The V and J genes are TRBV9 and TRBJ2-1; TRBD2 agrees at 12 bases. The CDR3 has 19 residues. Germline V gives CDR1 SGDLS, CDR2 YYNGEE. J gave up 7 bases and V 0 bases, and 14 bases lay outside the gene matches. CDR3 sequence: CASSVVGLAGVDSRNEQFF. CDR3 DNA: TGTGCCAGCAGCGTAGTGGGACTAGCGGGCGTAGACAGTAGAAATGAGCAGTTCTTC.

This clonotype has at least ten counts. The chain has TRBV2 and TRBJ1-6, with a tentative D call TRBD1 (5 bases). Germline loops: CDR1 SNHLY, CDR2 FYNNEI. The CDR3 length is 13 residues. V was trimmed by 2 bases and J by 11 bases, leaving 10 bases between them. The CDR3 loop reads CASSESLGAPLHF. CDR3 coding DNA: TGTGCCAGCAGTGAATCGTTGGGGGCACCCCTCCACTTT.

This clonotype appeared many times. The CDR3 DNA reads as TGTGCCAGCAGTGGGGCCGACAGGGTTCGAGTGTATGAGCAGTTCTTC. Its translation: CASSGADRVRVYEQFF. V usage is TRBV12-3 or TRBV12-4 and J usage is TRBJ2-1, with 7 bases that match TRBD1. The CDR3 length is 16 residues. Trimming cost V 5 bases and J 8 bases; bases outside gene matches: 15.

This clonotype was seen ten or more times. This chain connects TRBV20-1 to TRBJ1-2; D gene unclear. The CDR3 covers 13 residues. The V end was cut by 0 bases, the J end by 6 bases, with 11 bases between. Germline values: CDR1 DFQATT, CDR2 SNEGSKA (reference sequence). The CDR3 bases are TGCAGTGCTAGAGATCTGGAGGTGGATGGCTACACCTTC. Protein sequence: CSARDLEVDGYTF.

V is TRBV6-1 and J is TRBJ2-1; D might be TRBD2 (5 bases). The CDR3 runs 13 residues. Germline V CDR1 and CDR2: MNHNS, SASEGT. With 6 bases removed from V and 5 bases from J, the gap between germline ends came to 11 bases. The CDR3 loop is CASSRGRHNEQFF. CDR3 DNA: TGTGCCAGCAGCCGGGGTCGCCACAATGAGCAGTTCTTC.

This rearrangement joins TRBV2 to TRBJ1-2; possibly TRBD1 for D (6 bases). CDR1 is SNHLY and CDR2 is FYNNEI in the germline V gene. V lost 9 bases to trimming and J lost 8 bases, with 13 bases between them. The CDR3 loop spans 11 amino acids. CDR3 region: CASTTGWGYTF. In DNA, the CDR3 is TGTGCCAGTACCACAGGGTGGGGCTACACCTTC.

This clonotype was counted many times. The CDR3 DNA follows: TGTGCCAGCTCGAGGTCGTACCGATCGAACACTGAAGCTTTCTTT. This gives the protein CASSRSYRSNTEAFF. The chain couples TRBV12-3 or TRBV12-4 to TRBJ1-1; no clear D gene. The CDR3 loop spans 15 amino acids. V dropped 8 bases and J dropped 1 base, with 17 bases sitting between them.

Notes on this clonotype: A single base separates this from a much larger clone, so it may be a read error. In this CDR3 the conserved last residue, phenylalanine or tryptophan, is missing, so a read error is likely. The chain carries TRBV5-1 and TRBJ2-7, with D possibly being TRBD1 or TRBD2 (5 bases each). V dropped 4 bases and J dropped 2 bases, with 16 bases sitting between them. Germline V CDR1 and CDR2: SGHRS, YFSETQ. This CDR3 comprises 15 residues. The CDR3 here is CASSPDTRLTYEQYL. In nucleotides, the CDR3 is TGCGCCAGCAGCCCGGACACTAGGCTTACCTACGAGCAGTACCTC.

This chain connects TRBV10-3 to TRBJ2-1, with 7 positions matching TRBD1. The CDR3 contains 15 residues. Germline V gives CDR1 ENHRY, CDR2 SYGVKD. With 3 bases clipped from V and 6 bases from J, the junction kept 8 bases outside the gene matches. CDR3 sequence: CAISDRDRATNEQFF. The CDR3 DNA sequence: TGTGCCATCAGTGATCGAGACAGGGCAACCAATGAGCAGTTCTTC.

This clonotype was found a few times. A much larger clone is a single base away; this may be a read error. This rearrangement joins TRBV2 to TRBJ2-7, with D hard to call. V was pared by 8 bases and J by 4 bases, with 6 bases between. Germline CDR1 is SNHLY and CDR2 is FYNNEI. The length of the CDR3 is 10 residues. This CDR3 reads CASRMYEQYF. Here the CDR3 DNA reads TGTGCCAGCCGAATGTACGAGCAGTACTTC.

This clonotype was observed a few times. The chain employs TRBV18 and TRBJ2-1, with 11 bases fitting TRBD1. Germline CDR1 is KGHSH and CDR2 is LQKENI. The CDR3 is 17 amino acids. The V and J ends lost 5 bases and 4 bases, in that order; junction bases with no gene match: 10. The CDR3 nucleotides are TGTGCCAGCTCAGGGGATCCGGGACAGGGGGATTACAATGAGCAGTTCTTC. Its translation: CASSGDPGQGDYNEQFF. The entire variable domain, with the rest obtained from reference TRBV18 and TRBJ2-1, is as follows: NAGVMQNPRHLVRRRGQEARLRCSPMKGHSHVYWYRQLPEEGLKFMVYLQKENIIDESGMPKERFSAEFPKEGPSILRIQQVVRGDSAAYFCASSGDPGQGDYNEQFFGPGTRLTVL.